This record covers a single T cell receptor beta chain. Its antigen is still unknown. The sample is drawn from a study of shared clonotypes between healthy human individuals. The overall study: Three CD4 naive, three CD4 memory, two CD8 naive and one CD8 memory plate were used per donor.

This CDR3 spans 15 amino acids. The study, taken as a whole, reports: When naive CD4 clonotypes were compared across a handful of donors, around 5% were shared. Non-shared clonotypes were found to have lower generation probabilities than the clonotypes that were shared by all four of the sorted-subset donors. Only blood underwent sampling, and tissue repertoires likely differ.

Libraries were prepared by immunoSEQ multiplex PCR; TCRdb keeps only in-frame clonotypes and omits some of them. Among more than 550,000 clones listed, 90% were seen once. The sample comprised memory CD8+ T cells from PBMCs. The subset was: CD45RO+ cells pooled with CCR7-negative TemRA cells. The receptor's source is a man aged 18 to 29 in good health. Some clones in this sample may be carry-over from other donors' samples. The V gene is TRBV21-1, the J gene TRBJ2-2. TRBV21-1 is an annotated pseudogene. The CDR3 region has the DNA TGTGCCAGCAGCAAAGAAATGGTAGGGACCGGGGAGCTGTTTTTT. Encoded protein: CASSKEMVGTGELFF.